The sequence of this T cell receptor (beta chain) was determined in a study of shared clonotypes between healthy human individuals. On this clone itself: The antigen is unknown.

Some clones are missing from TCRdb's copy, which holds only in-frame ones; the method was immunoSEQ multiplex PCR. The sample has millions of clones; 90% to 95% are singletons. General study results and limits: Sampling covered blood only; tissue repertoires likely differ.

The CDR3 totals 15 residues. CDR1 and CDR2 from the germline V gene are SGHNT and YENEEA. V dropped 0 bases and J dropped 8; count of bases not matched to a gene: 5. The specimen was naive CD4+ T cells from PBMCs. The subset here: CD45RA+ positively selected. The chain is built from TRBV11-3 and TRBJ2-7; 12 nucleotides agree with TRBD2. The source of this sequence is a man younger than 35 in good health. Some clones in this sample may be carry-over from other donors' samples. The CDR3 bases are TGTGCCAGCAGCTTAGACTGGACTAGCGGGGACCAGCAGTACTTC. It yields the protein CASSLDWTSGDQQYF.